This passage covers 28 T cell receptor beta chains from one sample sequenced in a study of blood T cell repertoires in COVID-19. Libraries were prepared by immunoSEQ multiplex PCR; TCRdb keeps only in-frame clonotypes and omits some of them. The sample lists approximately 250,000 clones, 70% to 90% occurring once. The sequenced sample was PBMCs or T cells enriched from blood (not recorded which). All receptors derive from a woman aged 25 to 45 with acute COVID-19.

The chain uses TRBV5-4 and TRBJ2-1; TRBD2 matches at 9 bases. This CDR3 contains 16 residues. V shed 0 bases and J 9 bases; nucleotides not matched to a gene: 10. Germline CDR1 is SGHNT and CDR2 is YYREEE (reference sequence). The chain's CDR3 is CASSLDGTSRSGEQFF. As DNA, the CDR3 is TGTGCCAGCAGCTTGGATGGGACTAGCCGGTCCGGTGAGCAGTTCTTC.

This chain joins TRBV3-1 (or the pseudogene TRBV3-2) and TRBJ2-3; 7 nucleotides align to TRBD2. The CDR3 consists of 18 residues. CDR1 and CDR2 (germline): LGHDT, YNNKEL (reference sequence). V lost 1 base and J lost 0; bases outside the gene matches: 10. Here the CDR3 reads CASSQGPPGLKSTDTQYF. The CDR3, as DNA: TGTGCCAGCAGCCAAGGACCACCGGGACTAAAGAGCACAGATACGCAGTATTTT.

The gene calls are TRBV7-2 and TRBJ2-7, with no clear D. V was trimmed by 4 bases and J by 2 bases, leaving 24 bases between them. This CDR3 spans 18 amino acids. The germline V gene has CDR1 SGHTA and CDR2 FQGNSA. CDR3 nucleotides: TGTGCCAGCAGCTCAACCCTTCTAGGTGTCACGGCCCCCTACGAGCAGTACTTC. Translation gives CASSSTLLGVTAPYEQYF.

The gene calls are TRBV10-2 and TRBJ2-7; the match to TRBD1 covers 7 bases. The V segment lost 3 bases and the J segment 7 bases; nucleotides outside the gene matches: 6. The CDR3 runs to 13 residues. Germline V gene lookup returns CDR1 WSHSY and CDR2 SAAADI. CDR3 bases: TGCGCCAGCAGTGAAGAGACAGGGCTTGAGCAGTACTTC. Its protein is CASSEETGLEQYF.

The chain employs TRBV7-6 and TRBJ2-5; 7 bases are shared with TRBD2. The germline CDR1 and CDR2 sequences are SGHVS and FNYEAQ. The CDR3 consists of 16 residues. The J segment lost 3 bases and the V segment lost 5 bases, leaving 12 bases of the junction unmatched. This chain's CDR3 is CASSPSRAGPKETQYF. The CDR3 DNA is TGTGCCAGCAGCCCCTCACGAGCGGGGCCGAAAGAGACCCAGTACTTC.

This chain links TRBV10-2 with TRBJ2-7, with D perhaps matching TRBD2 (6 bases). The CDR3 contains 15 residues. The V end lost 2 bases, the J end lost 1 base, and 12 bases lay between the germline ends. Germline V gene sequence: CDR1 WSHSY, CDR2 SAAADI. The CDR3 loop reads CASSEGRTPSYEQYF. Written as DNA, the CDR3 is TGCGCCAGCAGTGAGGGGAGGACTCCTTCCTACGAGCAGTACTTC.

The V gene is TRBV28, the J gene TRBJ1-1, with unresolved D. Per germline, CDR1 MDHEN and CDR2 SYDVKM. V was shortened by 3 bases and J by 1 base, with 9 bases between the two germline ends. This CDR3 has 14 residues. CDR3 region: CASSLRPQNTEAFF. The CDR3 DNA reads TGTGCCAGCAGTTTGCGGCCGCAGAACACTGAAGCTTTCTTT. The full variable domain, rest sourced from reference TRBV28 and TRBJ1-1, is DVKVTQSSRYLVKRTGEKVFLECVQDMDHENMFWYRQDPGLGLRLIYFSYDVKMKEKGDIPEGYSVSREKKERFSLILESASTNQTSMYLCASSLRPQNTEAFFGQGTRLTVV.

J is TRBJ1-1 and V is TRBV11-2; no firm D call. The length of the CDR3 is 14 residues. V dropped 6 bases and J dropped 0 bases, with 11 bases sitting between them. Germline CDR1 reads SGHAT; CDR2 reads FQNNGV. CDR3 coding DNA: TGTGCCAGCAGGAAATTCACAATGAACACTGAAGCTTTCTTT. Translated: CASRKFTMNTEAFF.

V is TRBV29-1 and J is TRBJ2-3; D is perhaps TRBD1 (5 bases). Germline V gene sequence: CDR1 SQVTM, CDR2 ANQGSEA. Trimming pared 1 base from V and 4 bases from J, leaving 9 bases between. This CDR3 region has 13 residues. The CDR3 bases are TGCAGCGTTGAAGGTAGGGGTGCAGATACGCAGTATTTT. Its translation: CSVEGRGADTQYF.

CDR3: CAWNGQQSSGNTIYF. CDR3 nucleotides: TGTGCCTGGAATGGACAGCAGTCCTCTGGAAACACCATATATTTT. The chain joins TRBV30 to TRBJ1-3, with a tentative D call TRBD1 (6 bases). V was clipped by 4 bases and J by 0 bases, with 13 bases between them. CDR3 length equals 15 residues. Per germline, CDR1 GTSNPN and CDR2 SVGIG (reference sequence). The complete variable domain, with remaining parts taken from reference TRBV30 and TRBJ1-3, reads SQTIHQWPATLVQPVGSPLSLECTVEGTSNPNLYWYRQAAGRGLQLLFYSVGIGQISSEVPQNLSASRPQDRQFILSSKKLLLSDSGFYLCAWNGQQSSGNTIYFGEGSWLTVV.

This chain joins TRBV27 and TRBJ2-7; D remains ambiguous. The CDR3 loop spans 14 amino acids. V lost 3 bases and J lost 2, with 11 bases in between. CDR1 MNHEY and CDR2 SMNVEV come from the germline V gene (reference sequence). The CDR3 sequence: CASSFSPGPYEQYF. DNA of the CDR3: TGTGCCAGCAGTTTCTCCCCGGGTCCCTACGAGCAGTACTTC.

The rearrangement links TRBV6-2 or TRBV6-3 to TRBJ2-1; the match to TRBD1 covers 9 bases. Trimming cost V 4 bases and J 4 bases; bases outside gene matches: 2. Germline V lookup: CDR1 MNHEY, CDR2 SVGEGT. This CDR3 has 14 amino acids. CDR3 coding DNA: TGTGCCAGCAGTTCTGGGACAGGGTACAATGAGCAGTTCTTC. Translated, it gives CASSSGTGYNEQFF.

J is TRBJ1-1 and V is TRBV10-1, with 10 positions matching TRBD1. After removal of 6 bases from V and 0 bases from J, the junction contained 7 bases not matched to a gene. This CDR3 spans 16 amino acids. Germline CDR1 and CDR2: WNHNN and SYGVQD (reference sequence). CDR3 loop: CASSPQGQGLNTEAFF. The CDR3, as DNA: TGCGCCAGCAGCCCTCAGGGACAGGGGTTGAACACTGAAGCTTTCTTT.

The V gene is TRBV4-1, the J gene TRBJ2-2, with 10 bases lining up with TRBD1. Looked up from germline, CDR1 is MGHRA and CDR2 is YSYEKL. CDR3 size: 15 residues. Losses at the gene ends were 4 bases for V and 6 bases for J; bases not matched to a gene: 5. The CDR3 DNA reads as TGCGCCAGCAGCCCCGGGACAGGGGAGGCCGGGGAGCTGTTTTTT. Its protein product is CASSPGTGEAGELFF.

The rearrangement joins TRBV6-1 to TRBJ2-2, with D possibly being TRBD2 (5 bases). The CDR3 sequence is 14 residues long. V gave up 3 bases and J gave up 2 bases, with 7 bases separating them. Germline CDR1 MNHNS, CDR2 SASEGT. The CDR3 region has the DNA TGTGCCAGCAGTGAGGGAGCTAACACCGGGGAGCTGTTTTTT. This gives the protein CASSEGANTGELFF.

The CDR3 bases are TGTGCCAGTAGTATTTCGGGACTAGCGTTGGCAGATACGCAGTATTTT. This encodes CASSISGLALADTQYF. V gene TRBV19 combines with J gene TRBJ2-3; TRBD2 matches at 10 bases. Germline V CDR1 and CDR2: LNHDA, SQIVND (reference sequence). The CDR3 covers 16 residues. V shed 3 bases, J shed 4 bases, and the junction held 7 bases outside the gene matches.

This clone has only one observation. The chain uses TRBV27 and TRBJ2-1, with a possible D match to TRBD2 (5 bases). Deletions cut 5 bases from V and 8 bases from J, with 25 bases between. The CDR3 spans 17 residues. CDR1 and CDR2 from the germline V gene are MNHEY and SMNVEV (reference sequence). The CDR3 coding sequence is TGTGCCAGCAGTCCCCTCTCCGGGTCGGGGTCTGTGGATGAGCAGTTCTTC. Translating it yields CASSPLSGSGSVDEQFF.

The V gene is TRBV19, the J gene TRBJ1-1; no clear D. The CDR3 is 16 residues long. Germline V gene data show CDR1 as LNHDA and CDR2 as SQIVND (reference sequence). The ends were cut back, 0 bases at V and 7 bases at J, with 18 bases in the middle. The CDR3 sequence is CASSIDHVLDFGEAFF. DNA for the CDR3: TGTGCCAGTAGTATAGATCACGTCCTCGATTTCGGTGAAGCTTTCTTT.

This chain joins TRBV9 and TRBJ2-2, with D possibly matching TRBD2 (6 bases). This CDR3 has 16 amino acids. Trimming removed 1 base at V and 2 bases at J, with 12 bases between. Germline CDR1 is SGDLS and CDR2 is YYNGEE. The CDR3 nucleotides read TGTGCCAGCAGCGTAACGGGAGCGGAAAACACCGGGGAGCTGTTTTTT. Protein: CASSVTGAENTGELFF.

The rearrangement uses TRBV7-9 and TRBJ1-2, with 12 bases aligning to TRBD1. The CDR3 extends over 14 amino acids. CDR1 and CDR2 from the germline V gene are SEHNR and FQNEAQ (reference sequence). Trimming at V came to 5 bases and at J to 5 bases, leaving 3 bases not matched to a gene. DNA for the CDR3: TGTGCCAGCAGCAAGGGACAGGGGGCATATGGCTACACCTTC. Translation gives CASSKGQGAYGYTF.

V gene TRBV3-1 (or the pseudogene TRBV3-2) combines with J gene TRBJ1-1, with TRBD1 matching 7 bases. Trimming at V came to 0 bases and at J to 4 bases, leaving 5 bases not matched to a gene. From germline, CDR1 is LGHDT and CDR2 YNNKEL (reference sequence). The CDR3 runs 15 residues. In DNA, the CDR3 is TGTGCCAGCAGCCAAGAGGGATCAGGGGGCACTGAAGCTTTCTTT. It specifies CASSQEGSGGTEAFF.

The V gene is TRBV19, the J gene TRBJ2-3; TRBD1 is a possible D gene (5 bases). Germline V gene lookup returns CDR1 LNHDA and CDR2 SQIVND (reference sequence). V lost 4 bases, J lost 2 bases, and 10 bases lay in between. The CDR3 sequence is 14 residues long. CDR3 protein: CASSTGQHTDTQYF. The CDR3, as DNA: TGTGCCAGTAGTACCGGACAACACACAGATACGCAGTATTTT.

J is TRBJ2-1 and V is TRBV7-2; 7 bases fit TRBD1. From germline, CDR1 is SGHTA and CDR2 FQGNSA. CDR3 length equals 15 residues. The V segment lost 4 bases and the J segment 1 base; nucleotides outside the gene matches: 4. CDR3 DNA: TGTGCCAGCAGCTCCCGGGACAGATCCTACAATGAGCAGTTCTTC. Its protein is CASSSRDRSYNEQFF.

The chain employs TRBV2 and TRBJ1-5, with 10 bases fitting TRBD1. Germline V gives CDR1 SNHLY, CDR2 FYNNEI. The CDR3 sequence is 16 residues long. V lost 6 bases, J lost 2 bases, and 7 bases stayed unmatched. The CDR3, as DNA: TGTGCCAGCAGCGGACAGGGGGGGGTGGGCAATCAGCCCCAGCATTTT. It yields the protein CASSGQGGVGNQPQHF. The full variable domain, its missing parts supplied by reference TRBV2 and TRBJ1-5, is EPEVTQTPSHQVTQMGQEVILRCVPISNHLYFYWYRQILGQKVEFLVSFYNNEISEKSEIFDDQFSVERPDGSNFTLKIRSTKLEDSAMYFCASSGQGGVGNQPQHFGDGTRLSIL.

The gene calls are TRBV7-2 and TRBJ2-3; the D is unclear. The germline CDR1 and CDR2 sequences are SGHTA and FQGNSA. Trimming took 3 bases from V and 1 from J, leaving 11 bases between them. The CDR3 has 15 amino acids. The CDR3 DNA is TGTGCCAGCAGCTTCAGCTCGGCGGGCACAGATACGCAGTATTTT. The encoded protein is CASSFSSAGTDTQYF.

The DNA for the CDR3 is TGCGCCAGCAGCCACTCGCCGGGGGGGACAAATGGATACGAGCAGTACTTC. Translation: CASSHSPGGTNGYEQYF. The J gene is TRBJ2-7, the V gene TRBV4-1; TRBD2 matches at 8 bases. The V gene end was trimmed by 3 bases and the J gene end by 4 bases; junction bases not matched to a gene: 14. CDR1 is MGHRA, CDR2 YSYEKL, per germline. The CDR3 is 17 residues long.

The chain recombines TRBV4-1 with TRBJ2-7, with no clear D. This CDR3 spans 13 amino acids. Germline CDR1 and CDR2: MGHRA and YSYEKL. V shed 0 bases and J shed 6 bases, with 9 bases lying between them. The CDR3 DNA sequence: TGCGCCAGCAGCCAAGATTTGTCCGGCGAGCAGTACTTC. It specifies CASSQDLSGEQYF.

The gene calls are TRBV4-1 and TRBJ2-7; TRBD2 matches 7 bases. This CDR3 is 16 amino acids long. The germline CDR1 and CDR2 sequences are MGHRA and YSYEKL. The V segment lost 4 bases and the J segment 0 bases; nucleotides outside the gene matches: 9. The CDR3 protein is CASSLIAGPNSYEQYF. Written as DNA, the CDR3 is TGCGCCAGCAGCCTCATAGCGGGCCCCAACTCCTACGAGCAGTACTTC.